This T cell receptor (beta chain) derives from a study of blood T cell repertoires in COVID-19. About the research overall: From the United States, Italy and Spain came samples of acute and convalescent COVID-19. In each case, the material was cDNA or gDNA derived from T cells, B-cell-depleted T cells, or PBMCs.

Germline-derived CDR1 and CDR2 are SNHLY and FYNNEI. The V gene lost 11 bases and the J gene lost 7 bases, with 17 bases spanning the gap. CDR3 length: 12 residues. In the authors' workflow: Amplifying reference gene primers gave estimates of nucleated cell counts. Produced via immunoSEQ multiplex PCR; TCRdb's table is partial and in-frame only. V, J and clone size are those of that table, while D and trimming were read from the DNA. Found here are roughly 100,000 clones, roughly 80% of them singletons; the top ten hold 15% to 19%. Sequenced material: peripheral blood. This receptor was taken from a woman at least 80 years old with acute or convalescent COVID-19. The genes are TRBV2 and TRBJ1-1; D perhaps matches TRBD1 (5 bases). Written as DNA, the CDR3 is TGTGCCTTAGGGGCTTTGAAGGGTGAAGCTTTCTTT. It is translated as CALGALKGEAFF.